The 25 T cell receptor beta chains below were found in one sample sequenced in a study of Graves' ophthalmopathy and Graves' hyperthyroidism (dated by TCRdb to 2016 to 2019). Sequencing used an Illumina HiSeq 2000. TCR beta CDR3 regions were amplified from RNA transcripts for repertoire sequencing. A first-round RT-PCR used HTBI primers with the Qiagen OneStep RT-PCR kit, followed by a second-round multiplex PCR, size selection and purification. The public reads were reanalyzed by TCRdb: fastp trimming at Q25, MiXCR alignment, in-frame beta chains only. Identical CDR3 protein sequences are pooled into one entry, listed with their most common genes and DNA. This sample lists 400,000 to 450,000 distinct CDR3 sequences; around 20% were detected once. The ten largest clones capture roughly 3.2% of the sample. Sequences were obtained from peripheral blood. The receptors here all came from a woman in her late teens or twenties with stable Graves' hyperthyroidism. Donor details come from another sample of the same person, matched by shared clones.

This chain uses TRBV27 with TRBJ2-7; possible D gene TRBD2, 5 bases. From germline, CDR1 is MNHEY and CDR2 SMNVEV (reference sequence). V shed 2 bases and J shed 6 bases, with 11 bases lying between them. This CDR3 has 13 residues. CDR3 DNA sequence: TGTGCCAGCAGTTTAGACTACACCAGCGAGCAGTACTTC. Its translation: CASSLDYTSEQYF.

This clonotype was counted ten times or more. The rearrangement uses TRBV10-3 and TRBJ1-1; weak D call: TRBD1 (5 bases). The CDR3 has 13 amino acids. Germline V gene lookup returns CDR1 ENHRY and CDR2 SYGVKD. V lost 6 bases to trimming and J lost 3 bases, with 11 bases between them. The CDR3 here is CAIRQRGDTEAFF. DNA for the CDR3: TGTGCCATCAGACAACGGGGGGACACTGAAGCTTTCTTT.

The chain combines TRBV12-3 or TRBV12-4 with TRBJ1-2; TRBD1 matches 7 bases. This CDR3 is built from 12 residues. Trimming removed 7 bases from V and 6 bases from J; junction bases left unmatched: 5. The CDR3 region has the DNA TGTGCCAGCAATACAGGGGCTGATGGCTACACCTTC. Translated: CASNTGADGYTF.

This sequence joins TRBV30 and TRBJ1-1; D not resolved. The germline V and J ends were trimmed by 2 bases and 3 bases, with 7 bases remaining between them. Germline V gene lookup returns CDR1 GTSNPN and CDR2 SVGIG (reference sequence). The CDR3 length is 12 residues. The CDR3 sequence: CAWSLRDTEAFF. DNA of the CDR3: TGTGCCTGGAGTCTAAGGGACACTGAAGCTTTCTTT.

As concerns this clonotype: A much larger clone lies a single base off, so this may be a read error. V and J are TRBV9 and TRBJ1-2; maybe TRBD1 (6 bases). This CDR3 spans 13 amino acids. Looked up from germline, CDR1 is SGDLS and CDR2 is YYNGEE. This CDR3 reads CASRGTPQGGFTF. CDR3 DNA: TGTGCCAGCAGGGGGACACCCCAGGGTGGCTTCACCTTC. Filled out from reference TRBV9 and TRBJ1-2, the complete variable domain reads DSGVTQTPKHLITATGQRVTLRCSPRSGDLSVYWYQQSLDQGLQFLIQYYNGEERAKGNILERFSAQQFPDLHSELNLSSLELGDSALYFCASRGTPQGGFTFGSGTRLTVV.

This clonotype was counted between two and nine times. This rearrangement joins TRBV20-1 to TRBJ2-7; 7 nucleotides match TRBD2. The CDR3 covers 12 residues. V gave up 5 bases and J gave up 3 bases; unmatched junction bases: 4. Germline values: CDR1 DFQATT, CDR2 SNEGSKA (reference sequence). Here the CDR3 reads CSAVAGFYEQYF. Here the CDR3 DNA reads TGCAGTGCTGTAGCGGGTTTCTACGAGCAGTACTTC.

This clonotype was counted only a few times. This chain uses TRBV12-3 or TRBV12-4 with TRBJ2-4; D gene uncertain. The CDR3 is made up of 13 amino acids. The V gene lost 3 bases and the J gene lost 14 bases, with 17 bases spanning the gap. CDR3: CASSFGRALTKYF. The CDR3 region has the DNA TGTGCCAGCAGTTTCGGAAGAGCGTTGACCAAGTACTTC.

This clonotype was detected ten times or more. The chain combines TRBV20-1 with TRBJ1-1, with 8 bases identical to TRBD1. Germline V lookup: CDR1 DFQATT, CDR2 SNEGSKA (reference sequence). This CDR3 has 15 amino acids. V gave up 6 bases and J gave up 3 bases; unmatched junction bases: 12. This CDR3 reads CSAPPQTGAHTEAFF. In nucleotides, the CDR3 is TGCAGTGCGCCACCTCAGACAGGGGCTCACACTGAAGCTTTCTTT.

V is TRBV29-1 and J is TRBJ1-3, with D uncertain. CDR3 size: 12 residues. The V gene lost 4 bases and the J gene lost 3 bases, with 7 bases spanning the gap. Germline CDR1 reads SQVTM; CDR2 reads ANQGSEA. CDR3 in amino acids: CSVAVDGNTIYF. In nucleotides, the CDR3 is TGCAGCGTTGCTGTAGATGGAAACACCATATATTTT.

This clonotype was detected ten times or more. The CDR3 sequence: CASSLATQGLHYYGYTF. DNA for the CDR3: TGTGCCAGCAGTTTAGCTACACAGGGATTGCATTACTATGGCTACACCTTC. V gene TRBV28 combines with J gene TRBJ1-2; tentative D call: TRBD1 (6 bases). Trimming took off 2 bases at V and 3 bases at J, with 19 bases between the two ends. Per the germline V gene, CDR1 is MDHEN and CDR2 is SYDVKM. This CDR3 contains 17 residues.

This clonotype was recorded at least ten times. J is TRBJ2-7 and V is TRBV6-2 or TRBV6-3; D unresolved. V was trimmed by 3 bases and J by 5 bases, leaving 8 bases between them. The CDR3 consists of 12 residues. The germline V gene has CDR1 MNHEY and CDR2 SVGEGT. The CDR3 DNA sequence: TGTGCCAGCAGTTATATGGCCGACGAGCAGTACTTC. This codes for CASSYMADEQYF.

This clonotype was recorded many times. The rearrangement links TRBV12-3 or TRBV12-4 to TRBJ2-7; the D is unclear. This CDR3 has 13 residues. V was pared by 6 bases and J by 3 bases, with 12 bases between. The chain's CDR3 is CASRDPRDYEQYF. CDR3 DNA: TGTGCCAGCAGAGACCCCAGAGACTACGAGCAGTACTTC.

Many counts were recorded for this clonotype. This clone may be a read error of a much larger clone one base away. CDR3 amino acids: CASSPYTGDYGYAF. For the CDR3, the DNA is TGTGCCAGCAGTCCTTACACAGGGGACTATGGCTACGCCTTC. The chain links TRBV12-3 or TRBV12-4 to TRBJ1-2, with 7 bases matching TRBD1. The CDR3 covers 14 residues.

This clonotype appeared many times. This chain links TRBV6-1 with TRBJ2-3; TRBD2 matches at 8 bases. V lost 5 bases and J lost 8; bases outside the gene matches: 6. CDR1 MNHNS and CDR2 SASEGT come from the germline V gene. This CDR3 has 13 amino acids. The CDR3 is CASSQGLAGTQYF. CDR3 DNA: TGTGCCAGCAGTCAAGGACTAGCTGGTACGCAGTATTTT.

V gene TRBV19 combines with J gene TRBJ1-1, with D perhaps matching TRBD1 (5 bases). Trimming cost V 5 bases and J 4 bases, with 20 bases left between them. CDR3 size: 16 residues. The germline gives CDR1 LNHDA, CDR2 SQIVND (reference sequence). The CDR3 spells CASSPRGATARTEAFF. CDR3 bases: TGTGCCAGTAGTCCTCGCGGGGCGACAGCCCGCACTGAAGCTTTCTTT.

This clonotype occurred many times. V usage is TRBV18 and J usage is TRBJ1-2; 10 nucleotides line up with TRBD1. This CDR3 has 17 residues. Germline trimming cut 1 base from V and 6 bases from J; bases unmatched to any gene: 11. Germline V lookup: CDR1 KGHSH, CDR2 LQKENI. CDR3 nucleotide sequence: TGTGCCAGCTCACCACTTACAGCGGGACAGGGGCCTAATGGCTACACCTTC. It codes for CASSPLTAGQGPNGYTF.

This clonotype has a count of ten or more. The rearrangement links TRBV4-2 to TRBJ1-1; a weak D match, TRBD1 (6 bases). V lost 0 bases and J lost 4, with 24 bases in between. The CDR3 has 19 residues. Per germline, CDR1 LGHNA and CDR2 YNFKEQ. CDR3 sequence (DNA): TGTGCCAGCAGCCAAGATAGGAGAGGTTCACTGGGGGCTGGCACTGAAGCTTTCTTT. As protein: CASSQDRRGSLGAGTEAFF.

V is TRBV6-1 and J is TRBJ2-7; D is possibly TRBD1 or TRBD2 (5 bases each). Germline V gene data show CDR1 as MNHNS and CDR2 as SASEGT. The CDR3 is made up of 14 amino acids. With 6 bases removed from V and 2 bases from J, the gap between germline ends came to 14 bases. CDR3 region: CASRQGPSPYEQYF. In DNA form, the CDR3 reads TGTGCCAGCAGGCAGGGACCGTCCCCCTACGAGCAGTACTTC.

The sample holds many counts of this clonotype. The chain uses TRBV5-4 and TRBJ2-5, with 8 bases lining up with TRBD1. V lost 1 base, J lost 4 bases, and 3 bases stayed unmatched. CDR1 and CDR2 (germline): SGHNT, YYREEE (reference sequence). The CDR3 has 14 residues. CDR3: CASSLQGAVETQYF. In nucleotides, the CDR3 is TGTGCCAGCAGCTTGCAGGGGGCCGTAGAGACCCAGTACTTC.

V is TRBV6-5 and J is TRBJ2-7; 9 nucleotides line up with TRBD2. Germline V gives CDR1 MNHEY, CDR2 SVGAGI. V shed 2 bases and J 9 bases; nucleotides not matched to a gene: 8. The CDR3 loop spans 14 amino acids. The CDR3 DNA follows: TGTGCCAGCAGTTACGCCATAGCGGGAGAGGGGCAGTACTTC. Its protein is CASSYAIAGEGQYF.

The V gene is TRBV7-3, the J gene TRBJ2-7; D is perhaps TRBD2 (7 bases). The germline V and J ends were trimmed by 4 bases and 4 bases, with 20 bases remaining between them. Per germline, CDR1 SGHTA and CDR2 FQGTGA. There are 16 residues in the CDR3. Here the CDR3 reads CASSSLTGGGLYEQYF. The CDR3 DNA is TGTGCCAGCAGCTCCCTTACGGGGGGCGGATTATACGAGCAGTACTTC.

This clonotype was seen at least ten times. The CDR3 nucleotides read TGTGCCAGCAGCTTGGACTCAAACTACGAGCAGTACTTC. This translates into CASSLDSNYEQYF. The rearrangement uses TRBV7-2 and TRBJ2-7; tentative D call: TRBD2 (5 bases). In germline, CDR1 is SGHTA, CDR2 FQGNSA. With 3 bases removed from V and 3 bases from J, the gap between germline ends came to 9 bases. The CDR3 runs 13 residues.

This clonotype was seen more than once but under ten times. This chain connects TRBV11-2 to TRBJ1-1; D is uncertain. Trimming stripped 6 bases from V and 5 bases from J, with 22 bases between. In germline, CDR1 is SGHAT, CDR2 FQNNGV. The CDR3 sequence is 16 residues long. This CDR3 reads CASSFNLGRVATEAFF. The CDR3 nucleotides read TGTGCCAGCAGTTTTAACCTCGGTAGGGTGGCAACTGAAGCTTTCTTT.

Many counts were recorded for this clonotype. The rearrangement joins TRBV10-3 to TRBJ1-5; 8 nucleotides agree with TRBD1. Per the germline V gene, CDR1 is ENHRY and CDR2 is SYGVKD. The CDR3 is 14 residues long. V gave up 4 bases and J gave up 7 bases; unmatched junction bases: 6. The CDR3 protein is CAISGGQGGQPQHF. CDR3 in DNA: TGTGCCATCAGTGGAGGACAGGGAGGCCAGCCCCAGCATTTT.

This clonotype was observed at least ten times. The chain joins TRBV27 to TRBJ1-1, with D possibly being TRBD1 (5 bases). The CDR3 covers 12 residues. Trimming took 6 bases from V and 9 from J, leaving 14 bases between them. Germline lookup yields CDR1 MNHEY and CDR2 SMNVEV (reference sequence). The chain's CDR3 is CASRNPTGKAFF. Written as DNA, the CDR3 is TGTGCCAGCAGGAATCCTACAGGTAAAGCTTTCTTT.